This entry lists 5 T cell receptor beta chains sequenced from one sample in a study of T cell responses to AZD1222 COVID-19 vaccine. Here immunoSEQ multiplex PCR was the method, and the copy in TCRdb shows in-frame clones only, minus some. The data show 58,000 or so clones, over 80% seen once. Sequenced material: peripheral blood, taken on day 0 of AZD1222 vaccination. These receptors were collected from an adult in good health.

This clone was picked up one time. The rearrangement uses TRBV28 and TRBJ1-3; no firm D call. The germline V gene encodes CDR1 MDHEN and CDR2 SYDVKM. The CDR3 covers 14 residues. V lost 6 bases to trimming and J lost 0 bases, with 9 bases between them. CDR3 in amino acids: CASSRFGSGNTIYF. DNA for the CDR3: TGTGCCAGCAGCAGGTTTGGCTCTGGAAACACCATATATTTT.

The rearrangement uses TRBV9 and TRBJ2-2; 10 positions agree with TRBD2. The germline V gene encodes CDR1 SGDLS and CDR2 YYNGEE. This CDR3 comprises 17 residues. The V and J ends lost 0 bases and 5 bases, in that order; junction bases with no gene match: 7. Here the CDR3 reads CASSVGSGGDSTGELFF. CDR3 coding DNA: TGTGCCAGCAGCGTAGGGAGCGGGGGGGATTCTACCGGGGAGCTGTTTTTT.

The V gene is TRBV5-8, the J gene TRBJ1-2; D unclear. The CDR3 length is 14 residues. Trimming shortened V by 7 bases and J by 2 bases, and 15 bases separated the two germline ends. The V gene's germline CDR1 is SGHTS and CDR2 YDEGEE. The CDR3 DNA sequence: TGTGCCAGCTCCGCGGGCCTGCTAAACTATGGCTACACCTTC. Its translation is CASSAGLLNYGYTF.

The rearrangement uses TRBV5-4 and TRBJ2-2; a possible D gene is TRBD2 (6 bases). Germline CDR1 SGHNT, CDR2 YYREEE (reference sequence). CDR3 size: 15 residues. V was shortened by 0 bases and J by 8 bases, with 14 bases between the two germline ends. As DNA, the CDR3 is TGTGCCAGCAGCTTGGCTGGTGGGGGACTTGGGGAGCTGTTTTTT. Protein product: CASSLAGGGLGELFF.

The gene calls are TRBV19 and TRBJ1-5; D is undetermined. Germline V gene sequence: CDR1 LNHDA, CDR2 SQIVND (reference sequence). The CDR3 covers 13 residues. V was trimmed by 9 bases and J by 6 bases, leaving 15 bases between them. CDR3: CASAFTRGQPQHF. DNA of the CDR3: TGTGCCAGCGCATTTACCCGAGGTCAGCCCCAGCATTTT.